This TCR beta chain was recorded in a study of blood T cell repertoires in COVID-19. Trimming took 4 bases from V and 9 from J; bases not matched to a gene: 9. Germline V gives CDR1 MDHEN, CDR2 SYDVKM. The CDR3 has 16 amino acids. This clone was observed a handful of times. Clones were sequenced by immunoSEQ multiplex PCR, and TCRdb holds only the in-frame ones, with some missing. The sample includes some 270,000 clones, roughly 84% of them seen just once. What was sequenced was peripheral blood. The chain joins TRBV28 to TRBJ2-4, with 13 bases aligning to TRBD2. This receptor was identified in a human donor with COVID-19, enrolled during active disease. The donor label of this sample is uncertain. The CDR3 reads CASSSPRTSGRVIQYF. The DNA of the CDR3 is TGTGCCAGCAGTTCCCCCCGGACTAGCGGGAGAGTCATTCAGTACTTC.